This passage covers 31 T cell receptor beta chains from one sample sequenced in a study of shared clonotypes between healthy human individuals. Measured with immunoSEQ multiplex PCR; TCRdb has only the in-frame clones, and not every one. Here the sample spans 550,000 to 700,000 clones, around 73% being singletons. Sequencing input: memory CD4+ T cells sorted from blood. As to subset: CD45RA-negative fraction. These receptors were taken from a woman between 25 and 40 years old in good health.

The chain is built from TRBV9 and TRBJ2-7; possible D gene TRBD2, 6 bases. The germline gives CDR1 SGDLS, CDR2 YYNGEE. The CDR3 has 15 residues. V was clipped by 4 bases and J by 2 bases, with 16 bases between them. CDR3 bases: TGTGCCAGCAGCCAAGGGTTCCAGCGGGCCTACGAGCAGTACTTC. This sequence encodes CASSQGFQRAYEQYF.

The genes are TRBV7-2 and TRBJ2-7; 8 positions agree with TRBD2. J was trimmed by 3 bases and V by 2 bases; bases with no gene match: 12. This CDR3 region has 17 residues. Looked up from germline, CDR1 is SGHTA and CDR2 is FQGNSA. The CDR3 sequence: CASSLSRGRSSNYEQYF. The CDR3 nucleotides read TGTGCCAGCAGCTTATCCCGCGGGAGGTCCTCTAACTACGAGCAGTACTTC.

The gene calls are TRBV9 and TRBJ2-7; D unclear. Trimming took off 3 bases at V and 6 bases at J, with 10 bases between the two ends. Germline CDR1 is SGDLS and CDR2 is YYNGEE. This CDR3 contains 12 residues. CDR3 loop: CASSALDSEQYF. The CDR3 DNA is TGTGCCAGCAGCGCCCTCGATTCCGAGCAGTACTTC.

V gene TRBV19 combines with J gene TRBJ1-4, with a possible D match to TRBD1 (5 bases). CDR3 length equals 11 residues. Germline V gene sequence: CDR1 LNHDA, CDR2 SQIVND (reference sequence). V was trimmed by 9 bases and J by 7 bases, leaving 9 bases between them. CDR3 sequence: CASREGEKLFF. CDR3 DNA sequence: TGTGCCAGCAGGGAGGGTGAAAAACTGTTTTTT. The full variable domain, its missing parts supplied by reference TRBV19 and TRBJ1-4, is DGGITQSPKYLFRKEGQNVTLSCEQNLNHDAMYWYRQDPGQGLRLIYYSQIVNDFQKGDIAEGYSVSREKKESFPLTVTSAQKNPTAFYLCASREGEKLFFGSGTQLSVL.

V and J are TRBV6-1 and TRBJ2-7; 7 bases agree with TRBD1. V lost 4 bases, J lost 7 bases, and 4 bases stayed unmatched. This CDR3 has 12 amino acids. Germline-derived CDR1 and CDR2 are MNHNS and SASEGT. CDR3 residues: CASSATGNEQYF. The CDR3, as DNA: TGTGCCAGCAGTGCGACAGGGAATGAGCAGTACTTC.

The J gene is TRBJ2-3, the V gene TRBV5-1, with a tentative D call TRBD1 (6 bases). The CDR3 has 14 amino acids. The V gene lost 7 bases and the J gene lost 3 bases, with 15 bases spanning the gap. Germline V gene lookup returns CDR1 SGHRS and CDR2 YFSETQ. DNA of the CDR3: TGCGCCAGCGATGGTGGGGGCCTGACAGATACGCAGTATTTT. Encoded protein: CASDGGGLTDTQYF.

This sequence joins TRBV4-1 and TRBJ2-3, with 8 nucleotides matching TRBD1. This CDR3 has 15 residues. With V trimmed by 3 bases and J by 0 bases, 2 bases remained unmatched. Germline V CDR1 and CDR2: MGHRA, YSYEKL. The CDR3 DNA reads as TGCGCCAGCAGCCAGACAGGGGTTAGCACAGATACGCAGTATTTT. It specifies CASSQTGVSTDTQYF.

The gene calls are TRBV2 and TRBJ2-7; D call uncertain. Trimming left V 1 base short and J 2 bases short, with 6 bases between. The CDR3 consists of 13 residues. The germline V gene has CDR1 SNHLY and CDR2 FYNNEI. The CDR3 sequence is CASSEDRTYEQYF. CDR3 DNA: TGTGCCAGCAGTGAAGACCGGACCTACGAGCAGTACTTC.

The chain has TRBV7-8 and TRBJ2-7; D is perhaps TRBD1 or TRBD2 (5 bases each). The ends were cut back, 10 bases at V and 0 bases at J, with 13 bases in the middle. Germline CDR1 and CDR2: SGHVS and FQNEAQ. The CDR3 consists of 13 residues. The CDR3 DNA is TGTGCCACCGATACGGGACCCTCCTACGAGCAGTACTTC. Protein: CATDTGPSYEQYF.

The V and J genes are TRBV6-6 and TRBJ2-1; 15 bases agree with TRBD2. The CDR3 length is 15 residues. V lost 5 bases, J lost 8 bases, and 4 bases stayed unmatched. Germline V gene data show CDR1 as MNHNY and CDR2 as SVGAGI (reference sequence). CDR3 residues: CASSTGTSGRYEQFF. The CDR3 bases are TGTGCCAGCAGTACCGGGACTAGCGGGAGGTATGAGCAGTTCTTC.

This clone turned up a few times. The rearrangement joins TRBV11-2 to TRBJ2-3; D remains unclear. Deletions cut 9 bases from V and 2 bases from J, with 6 bases between. The CDR3 contains 11 residues. Germline CDR1 SGHAT, CDR2 FQNNGV. As DNA, the CDR3 is TGTGCCAGTGGCCACACAGATACGCAGTATTTT. Its translation: CASGHTDTQYF.

V gene TRBV25-1 combines with J gene TRBJ1-2; D is uncertain. Trimming pared 1 base from V and 7 bases from J, leaving 19 bases between. This CDR3 comprises 16 residues. The germline V gene encodes CDR1 MGHDK and CDR2 SYGVNS. The DNA of the CDR3 is TGTGCCAGCAGTGAATCGGGGAGAGGGAGGGAGGGTGGCTACACCTTC. Translating gives CASSESGRGREGGYTF.

J is TRBJ1-2 and V is TRBV6-1, with a tentative D call TRBD1 (5 bases). From germline, CDR1 is MNHNS and CDR2 SASEGT. CDR3 size: 12 residues. V was shortened by 7 bases and J by 3 bases, with 9 bases between the two germline ends. The CDR3 DNA reads as TGTGCCAGCACCCAGACAGACTATGGCTACACCTTC. Translated, it gives CASTQTDYGYTF.

The genes are TRBV28 and TRBJ1-2; D ambiguous. CDR1 is MDHEN, CDR2 SYDVKM, per germline. V lost 7 bases and J 5 bases, leaving 26 bases between the germline ends. This CDR3 has 17 amino acids. The CDR3 spells CASTQPRSQPWGYGYTF. The CDR3 DNA follows: TGTGCCAGCACCCAACCCAGGTCCCAACCTTGGGGATATGGCTACACCTTC.

This clone was detected only a few times. CDR3 protein: CASSGQGGYGYTF. The CDR3 bases are TGCGCCAGCAGCGGACAGGGAGGCTATGGCTACACCTTC. This rearrangement joins TRBV10-1 to TRBJ1-2, with 8 positions matching TRBD1. Germline V gene lookup returns CDR1 WNHNN and CDR2 SYGVQD (reference sequence). V lost 6 bases and J lost 4; bases outside the gene matches: 4. The CDR3 has 13 amino acids.

This sequence joins TRBV7-2 and TRBJ2-2; possible D gene TRBD2, 6 bases. The CDR3 contains 15 residues. The germline V gene encodes CDR1 SGHTA and CDR2 FQGNSA. V was shortened by 1 base and J by 5 bases, with 11 bases between the two germline ends. For the CDR3, the DNA is TGTGCCAGCAGCTTAGTCCCGGGGGTAACCGGGGAGCTGTTTTTT. Translated: CASSLVPGVTGELFF.

This chain links TRBV18 with TRBJ2-5; 11 nucleotides match TRBD2. The ends lost 3 bases at V and 5 bases at J; junction bases unmatched: 5. The CDR3 covers 15 residues. CDR1 is KGHSH and CDR2 is LQKENI in the germline V gene. The CDR3, as DNA: TGTGCCAGCTCACCTGGTAGCGGGAGGGCGGAGACCCAGTACTTC. Its protein is CASSPGSGRAETQYF.

This CDR3 reads CASSYISGNTIYF. CDR3 in DNA: TGTGCCAGCAGTTACATCTCTGGAAACACCATATATTTT. This chain joins TRBV6-5 and TRBJ1-3; D is unclear. The CDR3 is 13 residues long. V shed 2 bases and J shed 0 bases, with 2 bases lying between them. CDR1 is MNHEY, CDR2 SVGAGI, per germline.

On this clone: At the DNA level, this CDR3 is encoded by other sequences in the same sample as well. The CDR3 region is CASSLALGQETQYF. The CDR3 nucleotides are TGCGCCAGCAGCTTGGCCCTGGGGCAAGAGACCCAGTACTTC. This chain links TRBV5-1 with TRBJ2-5, with no clear D. The length of the CDR3 is 14 residues. Germline V gene lookup returns CDR1 SGHRS and CDR2 YFSETQ. Trimming took off 0 bases at V and 2 bases at J, with 8 bases between the two ends.

There are many counts of this clone. The CDR3 nucleotides read TGTGCCAGCAGATCTTGGGCGGGAGGCTCCTACAATGAGCAGTTCTTC. Amino acids: CASRSWAGGSYNEQFF. The chain has TRBV5-6 and TRBJ2-1; 8 positions agree with TRBD2. The CDR3 length is 16 residues. Unmatched junction bases numbered 7, after V lost 5 bases and J lost 0 bases. Germline CDR1 is SGHDT and CDR2 is YYEEEE.

Note on this clone: Other DNA sequences in this sample translate to the same CDR3. This chain uses TRBV5-1 with TRBJ2-7, with TRBD2 matching over 10 bases. V lost 3 bases and J lost 2; bases outside the gene matches: 5. This CDR3 is 15 amino acids long. Germline loops: CDR1 SGHRS, CDR2 YFSETQ. CDR3 DNA: TGCGCCAGCAGCTCCCAGCGGGAGGGCCCCTACGAGCAGTACTTC. Amino acid sequence: CASSSQREGPYEQYF.

The gene calls are TRBV4-1 and TRBJ2-7; 10 bases line up with TRBD2. This CDR3 region has 17 residues. The germline gives CDR1 MGHRA, CDR2 YSYEKL. V shed 0 bases and J 6 bases; nucleotides not matched to a gene: 11. The CDR3 DNA sequence: TGCGCCAGCAGCCAAGAGCCTGGGCTAGCGGGAGTTCGCGAGCAGTACTTC. The encoded protein is CASSQEPGLAGVREQYF.

The J gene is TRBJ1-3, the V gene TRBV28; D not certain. The germline CDR1 and CDR2 sequences are MDHEN and SYDVKM. This CDR3 region has 17 residues. Trimming removed 5 bases from V and 0 bases from J, with 17 bases in between. The CDR3 sequence: CASSPLPGWVSGNTIYF. CDR3 DNA sequence: TGTGCCAGCAGTCCCCTCCCGGGCTGGGTCTCTGGAAACACCATATATTTT. Drawing the rest from reference TRBV28 and TRBJ1-3, the complete variable domain is DVKVTQSSRYLVKRTGEKVFLECVQDMDHENMFWYRQDPGLGLRLIYFSYDVKMKEKGDIPEGYSVSREKKERFSLILESASTNQTSMYLCASSPLPGWVSGNTIYFGEGSWLTVV.

V gene TRBV5-6 combines with J gene TRBJ1-3; no firm D call. Germline values: CDR1 SGHDT, CDR2 YYEEEE. The CDR3 consists of 15 residues. Trimming took 1 base from V and 0 from J, leaving 8 bases between them. The CDR3 DNA follows: TGTGCCAGCAGCTTGTTTACAGTCTCTGGAAACACCATATATTTT. Its translation: CASSLFTVSGNTIYF.

In the case of this clone: Other DNA sequences in this sample translate to the same CDR3. This sequence joins TRBV5-4 and TRBJ2-7, with 8 nucleotides matching TRBD1. The CDR3 has 13 amino acids. The V gene end was trimmed by 5 bases and the J gene end by 3 bases; junction bases not matched to a gene: 4. Germline CDR1 SGHNT, CDR2 YYREEE (reference sequence). CDR3: CASSSGGSYEQYF. CDR3 nucleotide sequence: TGTGCCAGCAGTTCAGGGGGCAGCTACGAGCAGTACTTC.

The chain combines TRBV19 with TRBJ1-4; 9 nucleotides line up with TRBD1. The germline gives CDR1 LNHDA, CDR2 SQIVND (reference sequence). The CDR3 extends over 14 amino acids. The J segment lost 8 bases and the V segment lost 5 bases, leaving 6 bases of the junction unmatched. The CDR3 is CASSPQGAIEKLFF. The CDR3 coding sequence is TGTGCCAGTAGTCCACAGGGGGCAATCGAAAAACTGTTTTTT.

The rearrangement links TRBV5-1 to TRBJ1-5; no reliable D call. Germline assignment: CDR1 SGHRS and CDR2 YFSETQ. Trimming took 0 bases from V and 1 from J, leaving 8 bases between them. The CDR3 has 15 residues. The CDR3 DNA sequence: TGCGCCAGCAGCTTGGCCGGGTCGAGCAATCAGCCCCAGCATTTT. This encodes CASSLAGSSNQPQHF.

The gene calls are TRBV27 and TRBJ2-1; TRBD2 matches 9 bases. Germline V gene sequence: CDR1 MNHEY, CDR2 SMNVEV (reference sequence). The CDR3 covers 15 residues. With 6 bases clipped from V and 7 bases from J, the junction kept 10 bases outside the gene matches. The DNA of the CDR3 is TGTGCCAGCAGGCAAGCTAGCGGGACGATTAATGAGCAGTTCTTC. Residues: CASRQASGTINEQFF.

This clone was detected a few times. The chain couples TRBV11-2 to TRBJ2-7; 7 bases align to TRBD1. Germline CDR1 and CDR2: SGHAT and FQNNGV. CDR3 length: 15 amino acids. The V segment lost 5 bases and the J segment 6 bases; nucleotides outside the gene matches: 13. CDR3 loop: CASSRDTTGRAEQYF. The CDR3 coding sequence is TGTGCCAGCAGCCGCGACACGACAGGGCGGGCCGAGCAGTACTTC.

This clone was observed a few times. This CDR3 reads CASSLGRGSRTGELFF. In DNA, the CDR3 is TGTGCCAGCAGCTTGGGTCGAGGGAGCCGGACCGGGGAGCTGTTTTTT. The chain has TRBV7-6 and TRBJ2-2; D possibly corresponds to TRBD2 (5 bases). This CDR3 contains 16 residues. Trimming shortened V by 3 bases and J by 5 bases, and 16 bases separated the two germline ends. Germline V gene sequence: CDR1 SGHVS, CDR2 FNYEAQ.

Worth noting for this clone: The sample carries other DNA sequences with the same CDR3. The chain employs TRBV28 and TRBJ2-7, with TRBD1 as a possible D gene (6 bases). This CDR3 region has 12 residues. Germline V gene data show CDR1 as MDHEN and CDR2 as SYDVKM. V was trimmed by 6 bases and J by 3 bases, leaving 9 bases between them. The CDR3 region has the DNA TGTGCCAGCAGCCTACAGGGCTACGAGCAGTACTTC. It translates to CASSLQGYEQYF.